What follows are 22 T cell receptor beta chains derived from one specimen sequenced in a study of blood T cell repertoires in COVID-19. Repertoires were generated with immunoSEQ multiplex PCR, while TCRdb's copy carries only in-frame clones and drops some. In the table there are about 330,000 clones, 70% to 90% of which are singletons. Sequencing was done on a sample of peripheral blood. These receptors were taken from a man younger than 30 who had recovered from COVID-19.

The chain employs TRBV4-3 and TRBJ2-5; TRBD2 matches 7 bases. Germline V CDR1 and CDR2: LGHNA, YSLEER. With V trimmed by 0 bases and J by 2 bases, 6 bases remained unmatched. The CDR3 has 16 residues. CDR3 sequence (DNA): TGCGCCAGCAGCCAAGATTGGGGGGGGACTCAAGAGACCCAGTACTTC. Its protein product is CASSQDWGGTQETQYF.

V gene TRBV10-1 combines with J gene TRBJ1-1; D is ambiguous. V was clipped by 0 bases and J by 10 bases, with 12 bases between them. CDR3 length equals 13 residues. From germline, CDR1 is WNHNN and CDR2 SYGVQD (reference sequence). The CDR3 DNA sequence: TGCGCCAGCAGTGAGTCGATCGGAGTGTCAGCTTTCTTT. Its translation: CASSESIGVSAFF.

The chain couples TRBV12-3 or TRBV12-4 to TRBJ1-1; tentative D call: TRBD1 (6 bases). Trimming took off 5 bases at V and 3 bases at J, with 10 bases between the two ends. The CDR3 length is 13 residues. The CDR3 region has the DNA TGTGCCAGCAGTCTACAGGGTGACACTGAAGCTTTCTTT. This sequence encodes CASSLQGDTEAFF.

This clone has a single count. The genes are TRBV11-2 and TRBJ1-1; 8 bases are a match to TRBD1. The CDR3 is 14 residues long. CDR1 is SGHAT and CDR2 is FQNNGV in the germline V gene. The V segment lost 1 base and the J segment 11 bases; nucleotides outside the gene matches: 9. The CDR3 sequence is CASSLAGQGAYAFF. CDR3 DNA sequence: TGTGCCAGCAGCTTAGCGGGGCAGGGGGCGTACGCTTTCTTT.

This clone came up once. Here the CDR3 reads CASSMAPRGYNEQFF. CDR3 bases: TGTGCCAGTAGTATGGCCCCCCGGGGCTACAATGAGCAGTTCTTC. The gene calls are TRBV19 and TRBJ2-1, with D possibly being TRBD2 (5 bases). Germline CDR1 and CDR2: LNHDA and SQIVND (reference sequence). Trimming stripped 3 bases from V and 3 bases from J, with 12 bases between. The CDR3 consists of 15 residues.

The CDR3 is CASSLGLLNEQFF. The DNA of the CDR3 is TGTGCCAGCAGCTTAGGACTGTTAAATGAGCAGTTCTTC. The rearrangement uses TRBV11-2 and TRBJ2-1, with D uncertain. CDR1 is SGHAT, CDR2 FQNNGV, per germline. CDR3 length equals 13 residues. With 1 base removed from V and 7 bases from J, the gap between germline ends came to 8 bases.

The chain employs TRBV7-9 and TRBJ2-7; 8 bases are a match to TRBD1. J was trimmed by 2 bases and V by 8 bases; bases with no gene match: 8. Germline-derived CDR1 and CDR2 are SEHNR and FQNEAQ (reference sequence). The CDR3 totals 14 residues. The CDR3 reads CASSQGARPYEQYF. CDR3 sequence (DNA): TGTGCCAGCTCGCAGGGGGCGAGACCCTACGAGCAGTACTTC.

The chain combines TRBV4-1 with TRBJ2-2; maybe TRBD1 (7 bases). From germline, CDR1 is MGHRA and CDR2 YSYEKL. CDR3 size: 15 residues. V lost 5 bases, J lost 4 bases, and 14 bases lay in between. CDR3 protein: CASSFPGGSTGELFF. The CDR3 nucleotides read TGCGCCAGCAGCTTCCCAGGGGGGTCCACCGGGGAGCTGTTTTTT.

V is TRBV6-6 and J is TRBJ2-7; TRBD1 is a possible D gene (5 bases). Per germline, CDR1 MNHNY and CDR2 SVGAGI (reference sequence). The CDR3 sequence is 15 residues long. With 3 bases removed from V and 2 bases from J, the gap between germline ends came to 14 bases. CDR3 loop: CASSYSTARPYEQYF. The CDR3 DNA follows: TGTGCCAGCAGTTATTCGACAGCAAGGCCCTACGAGCAGTACTTC.

V gene TRBV5-4 combines with J gene TRBJ2-1; 7 positions match TRBD1. The V segment lost 4 bases and the J segment 0 bases; nucleotides outside the gene matches: 4. CDR3 length: 15 residues. CDR1 and CDR2 from the germline V gene are SGHNT and YYREEE (reference sequence). CDR3: CASSPGGPSYNEQFF. The CDR3, as DNA: TGTGCCAGCAGCCCAGGGGGACCCTCCTACAATGAGCAGTTCTTC.

J is TRBJ1-6 and V is TRBV27, with 9 bases that match TRBD1. This CDR3 has 19 amino acids. Germline CDR1 MNHEY, CDR2 SMNVEV (reference sequence). V shed 0 bases and J 3 bases; nucleotides not matched to a gene: 9. The CDR3 DNA reads TGTGCCAGCAGTTTATCCGGAATTACAGGGGGCCGCTATAATTCACCCCTCCACTTT. This translates into CASSLSGITGGRYNSPLHF.

The V and J genes are TRBV9 and TRBJ2-1; TRBD1 is a possible D gene (6 bases). This CDR3 is built from 13 residues. V lost 4 bases and J lost 9, with 14 bases in between. Germline loops: CDR1 SGDLS, CDR2 YYNGEE. The CDR3 DNA follows: TGTGCCAGCAGCCTTGAGACAGGCAGTGAGCAGTTCTTC. Its protein is CASSLETGSEQFF.

The rearrangement links TRBV10-3 to TRBJ2-7, with TRBD1 as a possible D gene (6 bases). CDR1 is ENHRY and CDR2 is SYGVKD in the germline V gene. V lost 5 bases to trimming and J lost 6 bases, with 17 bases between them. The CDR3 is 14 residues long. This CDR3 reads CAISQQGPIGEQYF. CDR3 nucleotides: TGTGCCATCAGTCAACAGGGACCGATAGGCGAGCAGTACTTC.

The gene calls are TRBV19 and TRBJ2-2, with D perhaps matching TRBD1 (5 bases). The germline V gene encodes CDR1 LNHDA and CDR2 SQIVND (reference sequence). The V end lost 4 bases, the J end lost 8 bases, and 14 bases lay between the germline ends. The CDR3 is 14 residues long. The DNA for the CDR3 is TGTGCCAGTAGTACCTCGGACATCCCTGGGGAGCTGTTTTTT. Translation gives CASSTSDIPGELFF.

The chain uses TRBV27 and TRBJ2-3; TRBD1 might be the D (5 bases). The germline V gene encodes CDR1 MNHEY and CDR2 SMNVEV (reference sequence). This CDR3 has 12 residues. V lost 2 bases and J 5 bases, leaving 5 bases between the germline ends. CDR3 sequence: CASSLRGDTQYF. Written as DNA, the CDR3 is TGTGCCAGCAGTTTAAGGGGAGATACGCAGTATTTT.

The CDR3 DNA sequence: TGTGCCAGCAGCGTATGGGACAGAAACACCGGGGAGCTGTTTTTT. Amino acids: CASSVWDRNTGELFF. V usage is TRBV9 and J usage is TRBJ2-2; the match to TRBD1 covers 7 bases. Germline V gives CDR1 SGDLS, CDR2 YYNGEE. The V and J ends lost 1 base and 2 bases, in that order; junction bases with no gene match: 2. The CDR3 consists of 15 residues.

The J gene is TRBJ2-7, the V gene TRBV5-1; D may be TRBD1 (6 bases). The V end was cut by 0 bases, the J end by 5 bases, with 15 bases between. There are 15 residues in the CDR3. Germline V gene lookup returns CDR1 SGHRS and CDR2 YFSETQ. The CDR3 DNA follows: TGCGCCAGCAGCTTGGCGAACAGGGATTTTGACGAGCAGTACTTC. Its translation: CASSLANRDFDEQYF.

CDR3 sequence reads: CAISTAKNTEAFF. The DNA for the CDR3 is TGTGCCATCTCGACAGCAAAAAACACTGAAGCTTTCTTT. V is TRBV10-3 and J is TRBJ1-1, with TRBD1 as a possible D gene (5 bases). Trimming removed 8 bases at V and 2 bases at J, with 12 bases between. This CDR3 spans 13 amino acids. Germline V gene data show CDR1 as ENHRY and CDR2 as SYGVKD.

V and J are TRBV6-5 and TRBJ2-5; 7 bases line up with TRBD1. Unmatched junction bases numbered 8, after V lost 2 bases and J lost 5 bases. Germline CDR1 reads MNHEY; CDR2 reads SVGAGI. This CDR3 is built from 15 residues. The CDR3: CASSYRGDRAETQYF. In nucleotides, the CDR3 is TGTGCCAGCAGTTACCGGGGAGACAGGGCCGAGACCCAGTACTTC.

The genes are TRBV4-3 and TRBJ2-1; D is uncertain. V lost 0 bases to trimming and J lost 10 bases, with 13 bases between them. The CDR3 is 14 amino acids. From germline, CDR1 is LGHNA and CDR2 YSLEER. In DNA form, the CDR3 reads TGCGCCAGCAGCCAAGATCAAGAGGTAAGGGAGCAGTTCTTC. Translation gives CASSQDQEVREQFF.

J is TRBJ2-1 and V is TRBV5-1; 10 bases fit TRBD2. The V gene end was trimmed by 4 bases and the J gene end by 0 bases; junction bases not matched to a gene: 13. The CDR3 has 19 residues. Germline values: CDR1 SGHRS, CDR2 YFSETQ. The chain's CDR3 is CASSPGLAVKGTSYNEQFF. In DNA, the CDR3 is TGCGCCAGCAGCCCCGGACTAGCGGTAAAAGGAACCTCCTACAATGAGCAGTTCTTC.

This clone is a singleton in its sample. In the same sample, other DNA sequences code for this CDR3. The chain recombines TRBV7-9 with TRBJ1-1; TRBD1 aligns across 7 bases. Per the germline V gene, CDR1 is SEHNR and CDR2 is FQNEAQ (reference sequence). V trimming: 5 bases; J trimming: 0 bases; junction bases outside the gene matches: 3. The CDR3 is 14 residues long. CDR3 residues: CASSLGQMNTEAFF. CDR3 bases: TGTGCCAGCAGCCTGGGACAGATGAACACTGAAGCTTTCTTT.